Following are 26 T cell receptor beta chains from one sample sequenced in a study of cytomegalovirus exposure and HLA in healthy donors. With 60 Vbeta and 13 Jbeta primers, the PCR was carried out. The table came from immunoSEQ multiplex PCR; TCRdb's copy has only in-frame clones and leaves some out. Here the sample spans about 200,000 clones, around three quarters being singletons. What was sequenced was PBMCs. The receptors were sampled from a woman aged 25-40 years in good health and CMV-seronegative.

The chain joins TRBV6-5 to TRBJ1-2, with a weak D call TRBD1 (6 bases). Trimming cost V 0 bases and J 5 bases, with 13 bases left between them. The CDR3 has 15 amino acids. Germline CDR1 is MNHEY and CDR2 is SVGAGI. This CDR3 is CASSYSGAFKYGYTF. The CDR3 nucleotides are TGTGCCAGCAGTTACTCGGGGGCCTTCAAGTATGGCTACACCTTC.

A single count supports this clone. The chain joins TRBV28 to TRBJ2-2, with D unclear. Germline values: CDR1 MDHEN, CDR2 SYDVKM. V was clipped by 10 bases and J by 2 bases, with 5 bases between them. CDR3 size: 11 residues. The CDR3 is CATSNTGELFF. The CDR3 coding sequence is TGTGCCACTTCCAACACCGGGGAGCTGTTTTTT.

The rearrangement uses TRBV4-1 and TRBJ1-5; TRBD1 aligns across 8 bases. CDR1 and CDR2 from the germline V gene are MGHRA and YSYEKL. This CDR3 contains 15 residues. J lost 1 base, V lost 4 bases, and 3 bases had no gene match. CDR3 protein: CASSLGTGSNQPQHF. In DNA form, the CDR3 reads TGCGCCAGCAGCCTTGGGACAGGCAGCAATCAGCCCCAGCATTTT.

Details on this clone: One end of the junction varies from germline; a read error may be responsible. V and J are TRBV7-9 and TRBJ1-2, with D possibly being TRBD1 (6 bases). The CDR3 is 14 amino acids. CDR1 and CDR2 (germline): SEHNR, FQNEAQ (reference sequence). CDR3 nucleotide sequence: TGTGCCAGCGGCTTAATGGACAGAAACTATGGCTACACCTTC. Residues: CASGLMDRNYGYTF.

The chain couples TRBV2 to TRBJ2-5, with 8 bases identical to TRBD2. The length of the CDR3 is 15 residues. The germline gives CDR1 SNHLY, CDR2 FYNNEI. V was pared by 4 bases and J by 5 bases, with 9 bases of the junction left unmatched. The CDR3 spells CASSGWGAGGETQYF. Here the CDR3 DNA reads TGTGCCAGCAGTGGTTGGGGGGCGGGGGGCGAGACCCAGTACTTC.

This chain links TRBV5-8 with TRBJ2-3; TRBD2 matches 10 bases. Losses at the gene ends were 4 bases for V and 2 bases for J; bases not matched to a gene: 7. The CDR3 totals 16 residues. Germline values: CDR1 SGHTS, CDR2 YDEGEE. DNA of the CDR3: TGTGCCAGCAGCCCTTTAGCGGGGGGTCCCACAGATACGCAGTATTTT. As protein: CASSPLAGGPTDTQYF.

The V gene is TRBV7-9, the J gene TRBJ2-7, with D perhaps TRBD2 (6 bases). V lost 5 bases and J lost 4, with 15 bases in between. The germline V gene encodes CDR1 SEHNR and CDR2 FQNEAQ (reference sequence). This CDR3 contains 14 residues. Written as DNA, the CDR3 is TGTGCCAGCAGCCCCAATCGGGACTCTTACGAGCAGTACTTC. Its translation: CASSPNRDSYEQYF.

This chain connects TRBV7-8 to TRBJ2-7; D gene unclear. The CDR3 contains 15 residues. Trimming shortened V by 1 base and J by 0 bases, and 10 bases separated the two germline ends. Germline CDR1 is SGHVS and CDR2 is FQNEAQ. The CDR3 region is CASSLEQSVSYEQYF. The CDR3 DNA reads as TGTGCCAGCAGCTTAGAACAGTCCGTCTCCTACGAGCAGTACTTC.

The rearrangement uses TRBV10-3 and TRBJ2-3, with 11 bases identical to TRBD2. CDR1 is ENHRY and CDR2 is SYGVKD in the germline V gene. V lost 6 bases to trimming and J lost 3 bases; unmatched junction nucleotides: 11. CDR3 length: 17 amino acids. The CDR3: CAIRNSGGAGATDTQYF. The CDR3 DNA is TGTGCCATCAGGAATAGCGGGGGGGCTGGGGCGACAGATACGCAGTATTTT.

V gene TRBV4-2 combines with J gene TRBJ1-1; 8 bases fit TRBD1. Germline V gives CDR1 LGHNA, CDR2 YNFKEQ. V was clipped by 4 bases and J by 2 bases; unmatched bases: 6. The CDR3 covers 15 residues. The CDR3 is CASSLPDRVNTEAFF. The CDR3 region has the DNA TGTGCCAGCAGCCTACCGGACAGGGTCAACACTGAAGCTTTCTTT.

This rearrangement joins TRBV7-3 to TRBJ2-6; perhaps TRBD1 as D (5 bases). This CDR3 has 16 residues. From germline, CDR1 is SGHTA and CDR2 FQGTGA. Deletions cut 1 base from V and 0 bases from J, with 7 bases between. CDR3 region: CASSLRGSSGANVLTF. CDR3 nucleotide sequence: TGTGCCAGCAGCTTAAGGGGCAGCTCTGGGGCCAACGTCCTGACTTTC.

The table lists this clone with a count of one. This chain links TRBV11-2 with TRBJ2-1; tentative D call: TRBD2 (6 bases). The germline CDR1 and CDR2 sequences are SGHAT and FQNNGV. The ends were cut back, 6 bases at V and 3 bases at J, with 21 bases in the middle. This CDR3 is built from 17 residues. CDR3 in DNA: TGTGCCAGCAGTTTCCGGGTAGGTAGCGGTAACTACAATGAGCAGTTCTTC. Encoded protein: CASSFRVGSGNYNEQFF.

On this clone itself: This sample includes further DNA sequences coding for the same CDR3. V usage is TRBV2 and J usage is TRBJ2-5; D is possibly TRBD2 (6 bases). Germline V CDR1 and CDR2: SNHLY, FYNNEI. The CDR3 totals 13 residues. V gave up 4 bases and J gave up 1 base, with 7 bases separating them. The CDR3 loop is CASSGTTQETQYF. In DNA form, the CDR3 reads TGTGCCAGCAGTGGGACTACCCAAGAGACCCAGTACTTC.

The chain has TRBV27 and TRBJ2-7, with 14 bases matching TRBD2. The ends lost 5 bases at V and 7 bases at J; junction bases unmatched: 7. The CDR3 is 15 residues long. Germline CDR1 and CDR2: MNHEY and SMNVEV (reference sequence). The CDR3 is CASSTRTSGGWEQYF. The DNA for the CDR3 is TGTGCCAGCAGTACCCGGACTAGCGGGGGGTGGGAGCAGTACTTC.

The DNA of the CDR3 is TGTGCCTGGAGTGTGGGAGGGAGAATGAACACTGAAGCTTTCTTT. Its protein is CAWSVGGRMNTEAFF. The chain has TRBV30 and TRBJ1-1; D uncertain. V was shortened by 0 bases and J by 0 bases, with 11 bases between the two germline ends. The CDR3 is 15 amino acids. Per the germline V gene, CDR1 is GTSNPN and CDR2 is SVGIG (reference sequence).

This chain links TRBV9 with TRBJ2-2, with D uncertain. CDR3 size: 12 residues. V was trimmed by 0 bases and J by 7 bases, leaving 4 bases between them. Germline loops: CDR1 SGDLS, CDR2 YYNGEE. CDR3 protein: CASSVGDGELFF. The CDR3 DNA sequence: TGTGCCAGCAGCGTAGGAGACGGGGAGCTGTTTTTT.

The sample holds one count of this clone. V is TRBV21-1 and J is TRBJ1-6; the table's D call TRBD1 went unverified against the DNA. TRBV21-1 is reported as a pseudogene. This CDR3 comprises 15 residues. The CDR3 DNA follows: TGTGCCACCCCAGGACAGTACTTCTATAATTCACCCCTCCACTTT. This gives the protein CATPGQYFYNSPLHF.

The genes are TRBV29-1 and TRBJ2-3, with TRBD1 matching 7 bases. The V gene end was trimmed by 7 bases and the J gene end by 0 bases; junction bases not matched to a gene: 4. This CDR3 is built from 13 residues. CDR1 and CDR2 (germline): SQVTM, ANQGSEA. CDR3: CSGKGASTDTQYF. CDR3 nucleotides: TGCAGCGGAAAGGGGGCTAGCACAGATACGCAGTATTTT.

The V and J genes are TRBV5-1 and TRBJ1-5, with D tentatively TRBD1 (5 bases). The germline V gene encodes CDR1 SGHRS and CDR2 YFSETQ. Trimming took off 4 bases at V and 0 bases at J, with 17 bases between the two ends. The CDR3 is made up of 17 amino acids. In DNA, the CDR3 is TGCGCCAGCAGCCCGGATGGGGCAGCCGATAGCAATCAGCCCCAGCATTTT. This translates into CASSPDGAADSNQPQHF.

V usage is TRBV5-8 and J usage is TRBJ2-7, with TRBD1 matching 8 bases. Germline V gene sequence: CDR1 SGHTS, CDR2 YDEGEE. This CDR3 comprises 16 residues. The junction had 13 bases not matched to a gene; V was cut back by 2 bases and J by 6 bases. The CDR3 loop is CASSFLSGTGNVEQYF. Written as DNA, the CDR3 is TGTGCCAGCAGCTTTTTATCCGGGACAGGTAATGTCGAGCAGTACTTC.

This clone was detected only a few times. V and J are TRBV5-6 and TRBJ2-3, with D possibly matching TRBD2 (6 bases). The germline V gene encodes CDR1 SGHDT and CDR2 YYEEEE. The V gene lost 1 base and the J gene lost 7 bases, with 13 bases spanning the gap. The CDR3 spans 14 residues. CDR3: CASSLIGSLYTQYF. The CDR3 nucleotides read TGTGCCAGCAGCTTGATCGGGAGTCTATATACGCAGTATTTT. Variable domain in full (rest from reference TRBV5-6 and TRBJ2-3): DAGVTQSPTHLIKTRGQQVTLRCSPKSGHDTVSWYQQALGQGPQFIFQYYEEEERQRGNFPDRFSGHQFPNYSSELNVNALLLGDSALYLCASSLIGSLYTQYFGPGTRLTVL.

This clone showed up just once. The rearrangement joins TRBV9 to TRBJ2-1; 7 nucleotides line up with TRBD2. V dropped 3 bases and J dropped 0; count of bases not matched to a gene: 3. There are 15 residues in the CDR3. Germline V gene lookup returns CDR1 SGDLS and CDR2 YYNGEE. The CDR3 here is CASSESGNSYNEQFF. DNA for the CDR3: TGTGCCAGCAGCGAGAGCGGGAACTCCTACAATGAGCAGTTCTTC.

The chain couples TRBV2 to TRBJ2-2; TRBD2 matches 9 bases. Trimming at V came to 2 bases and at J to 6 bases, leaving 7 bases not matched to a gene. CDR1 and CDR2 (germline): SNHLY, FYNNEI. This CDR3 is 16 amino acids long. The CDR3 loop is CASSERAGGWSGELFF. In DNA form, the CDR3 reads TGTGCCAGCAGTGAACGGGCGGGAGGGTGGTCCGGGGAGCTGTTTTTT.

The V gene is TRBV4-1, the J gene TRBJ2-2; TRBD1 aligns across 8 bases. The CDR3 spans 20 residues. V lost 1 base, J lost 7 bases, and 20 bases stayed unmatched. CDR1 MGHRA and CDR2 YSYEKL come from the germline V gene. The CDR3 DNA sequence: TGCGCCAGCAGCCAAGGGACGGTCAGGGGGCCCAACCCGGGGGTCGGGGAGCTGTTTTTT. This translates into CASSQGTVRGPNPGVGELFF.

The CDR3 DNA is TGTGCCAGCAGTTTAGCGGGACAGGGGGCCCACGAGCAGTACTTC. Translating gives CASSLAGQGAHEQYF. V is TRBV27 and J is TRBJ2-7; 12 nucleotides agree with TRBD1. V was clipped by 2 bases and J by 5 bases; unmatched bases: 4. From germline, CDR1 is MNHEY and CDR2 SMNVEV (reference sequence). This CDR3 is built from 15 residues.

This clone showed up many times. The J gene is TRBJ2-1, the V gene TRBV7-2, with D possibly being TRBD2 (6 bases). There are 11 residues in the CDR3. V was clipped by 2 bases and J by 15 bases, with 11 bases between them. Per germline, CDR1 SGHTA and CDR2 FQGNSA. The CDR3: CASSLMSEGFF. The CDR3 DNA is TGTGCCAGCAGCTTAATGTCGGAGGGGTTCTTC. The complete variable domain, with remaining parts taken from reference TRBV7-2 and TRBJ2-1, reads GAGVSQSPSNKVTEKGKDVELRCDPISGHTALYWYRQSLGQGLEFLIYFQGNSAPDKSGLPSDRFSAERTGGSVSTLTIQRTQQEDSAVYLCASSLMSEGFFGPGTRLTVL.